This T cell receptor (beta chain) appears in the sequencing data of a study of blood T cell repertoires in COVID-19. Study overall: The study drew acute and convalescent COVID-19 samples from the United States, Italy and Spain. PBMCs, B-cell-depleted T cells, or T cells provided the cDNA or gDNA that made up the material.

With 0 bases clipped from V and 6 bases from J, the junction kept 5 bases outside the gene matches. The CDR3 length is 14 residues. Germline CDR1 is MNHEY and CDR2 is SMNVEV (reference sequence). In the original workflow: Quantification of nucleated cells was approximated via reference gene primer amplification. Here immunoSEQ multiplex PCR was the method, and the copy in TCRdb shows in-frame clones only, minus some. Clone size and the V and J calls come from that table; the DNA yielded D and trimming. Among about 93,000 clones listed, 90% were seen once. Sequenced sample: peripheral blood. The chain links TRBV27 to TRBJ2-7, with 7 positions matching TRBD2. This receptor was taken from a human donor with active COVID-19. The donor label of this sample is uncertain. CDR3 in amino acids: CASSLSGGVLEQYF. In DNA, the CDR3 is TGTGCCAGCAGTTTATCTGGGGGGGTCCTCGAGCAGTACTTC.